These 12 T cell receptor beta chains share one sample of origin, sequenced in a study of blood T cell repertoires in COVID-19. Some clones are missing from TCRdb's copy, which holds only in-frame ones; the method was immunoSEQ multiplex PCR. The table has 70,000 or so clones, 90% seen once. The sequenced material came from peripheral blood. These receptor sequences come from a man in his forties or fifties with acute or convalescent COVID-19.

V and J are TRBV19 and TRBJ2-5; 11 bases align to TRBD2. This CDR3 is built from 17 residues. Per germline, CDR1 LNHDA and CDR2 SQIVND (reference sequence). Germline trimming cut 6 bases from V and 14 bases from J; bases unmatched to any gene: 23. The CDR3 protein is CASSRTVGTGVAGGFYF. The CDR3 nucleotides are TGTGCCAGTAGCAGGACAGTAGGAACGGGAGTAGCGGGGGGGTTTTACTTC.

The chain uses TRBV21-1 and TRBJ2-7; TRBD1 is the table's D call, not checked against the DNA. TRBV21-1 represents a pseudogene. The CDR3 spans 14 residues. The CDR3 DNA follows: TGTGCCAGCAGCAACCCGCCCCCCAGATACGAGCAGTACGTC. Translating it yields CASSNPPPRYEQYV.

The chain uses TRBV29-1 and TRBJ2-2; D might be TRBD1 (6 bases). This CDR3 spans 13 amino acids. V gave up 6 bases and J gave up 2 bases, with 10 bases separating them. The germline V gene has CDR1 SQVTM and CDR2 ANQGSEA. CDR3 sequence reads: CSVRTVNTGELFF. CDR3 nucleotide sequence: TGCAGCGTGAGGACAGTAAACACCGGGGAGCTGTTTTTT.

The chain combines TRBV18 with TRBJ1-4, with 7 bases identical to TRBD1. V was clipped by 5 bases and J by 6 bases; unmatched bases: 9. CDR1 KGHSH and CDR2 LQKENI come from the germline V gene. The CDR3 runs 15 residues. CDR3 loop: CASSSFRDSHEKLFF. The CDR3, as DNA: TGTGCCAGCTCATCCTTCCGGGACAGCCATGAAAAACTGTTTTTT.

DNA of the CDR3: TGTGCCAGCAGGGCGGCGAACACCGGGGAGCTGTTTTTT. Protein: CASRAANTGELFF. V gene TRBV25-1 combines with J gene TRBJ2-2; no reliable D call. V was clipped by 6 bases and J by 0 bases, with 5 bases between them. The CDR3 has 13 amino acids. Per the germline V gene, CDR1 is MGHDK and CDR2 is SYGVNS.

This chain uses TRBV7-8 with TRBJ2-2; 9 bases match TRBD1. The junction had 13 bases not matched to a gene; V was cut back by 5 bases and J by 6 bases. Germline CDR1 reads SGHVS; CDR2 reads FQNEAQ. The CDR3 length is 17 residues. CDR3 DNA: TGTGCCAGCAGCCTCTCCTCGGGACAGGGTGGCGCCGGGGAGCTGTTTTTT. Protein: CASSLSSGQGGAGELFF.

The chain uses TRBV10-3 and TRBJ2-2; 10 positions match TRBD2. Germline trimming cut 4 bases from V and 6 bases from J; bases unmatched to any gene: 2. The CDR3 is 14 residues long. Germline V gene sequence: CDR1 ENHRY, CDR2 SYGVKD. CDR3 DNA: TGTGCCATCAGTGTAAGCGGGAGGGCCGGGGAGCTGTTTTTT. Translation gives CAISVSGRAGELFF.

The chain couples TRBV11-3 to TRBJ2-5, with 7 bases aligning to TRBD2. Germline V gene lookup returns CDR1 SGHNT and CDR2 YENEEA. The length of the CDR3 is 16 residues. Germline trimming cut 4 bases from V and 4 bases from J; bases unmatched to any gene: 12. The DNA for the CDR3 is TGTGCCAGCAGCTCCCAGGATCAAGCGGGGATAGAGACCCAGTACTTC. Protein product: CASSSQDQAGIETQYF.

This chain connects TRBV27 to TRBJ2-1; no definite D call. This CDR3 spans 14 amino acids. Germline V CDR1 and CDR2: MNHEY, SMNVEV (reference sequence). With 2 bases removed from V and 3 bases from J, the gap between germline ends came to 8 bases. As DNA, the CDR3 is TGTGCCAGCAGTTTACGCCAGGACTACAATGAGCAGTTCTTC. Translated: CASSLRQDYNEQFF.

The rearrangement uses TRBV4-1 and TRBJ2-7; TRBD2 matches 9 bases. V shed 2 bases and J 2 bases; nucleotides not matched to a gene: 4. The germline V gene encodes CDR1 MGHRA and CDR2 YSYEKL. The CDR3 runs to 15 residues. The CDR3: CASSQQRGETYEQYV. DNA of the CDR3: TGCGCCAGCAGCCAACAGCGGGGGGAAACCTACGAGCAGTACGTC.

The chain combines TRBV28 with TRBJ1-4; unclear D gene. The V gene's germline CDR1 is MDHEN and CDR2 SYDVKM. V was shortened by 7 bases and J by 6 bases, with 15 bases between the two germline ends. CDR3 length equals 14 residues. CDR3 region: CASTLGSLDEKLFF. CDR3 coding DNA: TGTGCCAGCACCCTGGGCAGTTTGGATGAAAAACTGTTTTTT.

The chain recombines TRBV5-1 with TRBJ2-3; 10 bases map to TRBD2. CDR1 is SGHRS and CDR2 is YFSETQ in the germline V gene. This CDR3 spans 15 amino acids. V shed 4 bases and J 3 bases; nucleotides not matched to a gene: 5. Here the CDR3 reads CASSLVAGGTDTQYF. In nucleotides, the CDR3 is TGCGCCAGCAGCCTCGTAGCGGGAGGAACAGATACGCAGTATTTT.